These 15 T cell receptor beta chains came from one sample sequenced in a study of T cell responses to AZD1222 COVID-19 vaccine. Assay: immunoSEQ multiplex PCR; the TCRdb copy retains only in-frame clones and omits some. Of approximately 150,000 clones in the sample, 88% were seen once. The sample was peripheral blood, taken 28 days after the second AZD1222 dose. All receptors derive from an adult who received the AZD1222 COVID-19 vaccine.

The genes are TRBV7-9 and TRBJ2-7; weak D call: TRBD2 (5 bases). The CDR3 is 12 residues long. Deletions cut 3 bases from V and 6 bases from J, with 9 bases between. Germline CDR1 and CDR2: SEHNR and FQNEAQ (reference sequence). In DNA form, the CDR3 reads TGTGCCAGCAGCTTCGGTGAGGGCGAGCAGTACTTC. Its protein is CASSFGEGEQYF.

This chain links TRBV10-1 with TRBJ1-4; possibly TRBD1 for D (6 bases). The CDR3 contains 15 residues. Germline lookup yields CDR1 WNHNN and CDR2 SYGVQD (reference sequence). The V gene lost 0 bases and the J gene lost 8 bases, with 13 bases spanning the gap. In nucleotides, the CDR3 is TGCGCCAGCAGTGAGTCGGCCAGGGGAGGCGAAAAACTGTTTTTT. This encodes CASSESARGGEKLFF.

The chain carries TRBV14 and TRBJ1-5; the D gene is possibly TRBD1 (5 bases). The V end lost 3 bases, the J end lost 11 bases, and 11 bases lay between the germline ends. Germline assignment: CDR1 SGHDN and CDR2 FVKESK. There are 12 residues in the CDR3. CDR3 loop: CASSHSGGTQHF. CDR3 nucleotide sequence: TGTGCCAGCAGCCATAGCGGGGGGACCCAGCATTTT.

The chain is built from TRBV30 and TRBJ2-7; TRBD2 agrees at 9 bases. The CDR3 consists of 15 residues. Per the germline V gene, CDR1 is GTSNPN and CDR2 is SVGIG (reference sequence). With 4 bases clipped from V and 3 bases from J, the junction kept 10 bases outside the gene matches. For the CDR3, the DNA is TGTGCCTGGACCACTCCTAGCGGGAAGTTCTACGAGCAGTACTTC. Translating gives CAWTTPSGKFYEQYF.

The V gene is TRBV5-1, the J gene TRBJ1-5, with D possibly being TRBD1 (5 bases). V gave up 3 bases and J gave up 1 base, with 11 bases separating them. The CDR3 contains 15 residues. Germline V CDR1 and CDR2: SGHRS, YFSETQ. The CDR3: CASSSRPGSNQPQHF. As DNA, the CDR3 is TGCGCCAGCAGCTCAAGGCCAGGGAGCAATCAGCCCCAGCATTTT. The full variable domain, with the rest looked up from reference TRBV5-1 and TRBJ1-5, is KAGVTQTPRYLIKTRGQQVTLSCSPISGHRSVSWYQQTPGQGLQFLFEYFSETQRNKGNFPGRFSGRQFSNSRSEMNVSTLELGDSALYLCASSSRPGSNQPQHFGDGTRLSIL.

The chain couples TRBV20-1 to TRBJ2-3; TRBD2 agrees at 12 bases. The CDR3 is 15 amino acids. Losses at the gene ends were 3 bases for V and 9 bases for J; bases not matched to a gene: 10. Germline V gene sequence: CDR1 DFQATT, CDR2 SNEGSKA (reference sequence). Here the CDR3 reads CSASGLAGGKGTQYF. The CDR3 DNA is TGCAGTGCTAGTGGTCTAGCGGGGGGGAAGGGCACGCAGTATTTT.

V usage is TRBV5-1 and J usage is TRBJ2-2; 7 nucleotides align to TRBD1. Germline V gives CDR1 SGHRS, CDR2 YFSETQ. CDR3 size: 19 residues. With V trimmed by 5 bases and J by 0 bases, 16 bases remained unmatched. The CDR3, as DNA: TGCGCCAGCAGGCGCAAGGGACAGTCAACCGACACGAACACCGGGGAGCTGTTTTTT. The encoded protein is CASRRKGQSTDTNTGELFF.

The CDR3 reads CASSQTQTTNSGNTIYF. The DNA for the CDR3 is TGTGCCAGCAGCCAAACCCAAACGACCAACTCTGGAAACACCATATATTTT. The gene calls are TRBV7-2 and TRBJ1-3; D gene uncertain. The CDR3 is 17 residues long. With 5 bases removed from V and 0 bases from J, the gap between germline ends came to 17 bases. From germline, CDR1 is SGHTA and CDR2 FQGNSA.

V is TRBV3-1 (or the pseudogene TRBV3-2) and J is TRBJ2-7; 7 positions match TRBD1. Germline lookup yields CDR1 LGHDT and CDR2 YNNKEL (reference sequence). V lost 6 bases, J lost 2 bases, and 7 bases stayed unmatched. This CDR3 has 14 amino acids. CDR3 bases: TGTGCCAGCAGTCACCGGGACAGTCCCTACGAGCAGTACTTC. This translates into CASSHRDSPYEQYF.

V is TRBV6-5 and J is TRBJ1-5; D perhaps matches TRBD1 (5 bases). Per the germline V gene, CDR1 is MNHEY and CDR2 is SVGAGI. The CDR3 is 14 residues long. Trimming stripped 0 bases from V and 5 bases from J, with 8 bases between. CDR3 region: CASSYSQGDQPQHF. The CDR3 DNA reads TGTGCCAGCAGTTACTCCCAGGGCGATCAGCCCCAGCATTTT.

V and J are TRBV5-1 and TRBJ2-3; 10 bases align to TRBD1. The germline CDR1 and CDR2 sequences are SGHRS and YFSETQ. V was clipped by 3 bases and J by 0 bases; unmatched bases: 4. The CDR3 has 16 residues. The CDR3 region is CASSSGTGVSTDTQYF. DNA of the CDR3: TGCGCCAGCAGCTCCGGGACAGGGGTGAGCACAGATACGCAGTATTTT.

The chain employs TRBV13 and TRBJ2-7; possibly TRBD1 or TRBD2 for D (5 bases each). Germline V lookup: CDR1 PRHDT, CDR2 FYEKMQ (reference sequence). This CDR3 spans 12 amino acids. V was shortened by 4 bases and J by 10 bases, with 14 bases between the two germline ends. The CDR3, as DNA: TGTGCCAGCAGCTCGGGACCGCGGCGACAGTACTTC. Residues: CASSSGPRRQYF.

V is TRBV18 and J is TRBJ2-1; D gene uncertain. Trimming cost V 3 bases and J 8 bases, with 8 bases left between them. CDR3 length: 12 amino acids. CDR1 and CDR2 (germline): KGHSH, LQKENI. The CDR3 DNA reads as TGTGCCAGCTCACCGGTAAGGGATGAGCAGTTCTTC. Translating it yields CASSPVRDEQFF.

The chain links TRBV5-1 to TRBJ2-5; 11 nucleotides match TRBD2. The CDR3 totals 19 residues. The germline CDR1 and CDR2 sequences are SGHRS and YFSETQ. Trimming at V came to 3 bases and at J to 5 bases, leaving 18 bases not matched to a gene. The CDR3 DNA is TGCGCCAGCAGCTCCACCGGGACTAGCGGCGCCCGGGGAGGGGAGACCCAGTACTTC. It codes for CASSSTGTSGARGGETQYF.

This chain joins TRBV2 and TRBJ1-5; weak D call: TRBD1 (6 bases). This CDR3 comprises 14 residues. Germline V CDR1 and CDR2: SNHLY, FYNNEI. Trimming stripped 6 bases from V and 5 bases from J, with 14 bases between. For the CDR3, the DNA is TGTGCCAGCAGCGGGGGGCTAAGGGATCAGCCCCAGCATTTT. Translation: CASSGGLRDQPQHF.